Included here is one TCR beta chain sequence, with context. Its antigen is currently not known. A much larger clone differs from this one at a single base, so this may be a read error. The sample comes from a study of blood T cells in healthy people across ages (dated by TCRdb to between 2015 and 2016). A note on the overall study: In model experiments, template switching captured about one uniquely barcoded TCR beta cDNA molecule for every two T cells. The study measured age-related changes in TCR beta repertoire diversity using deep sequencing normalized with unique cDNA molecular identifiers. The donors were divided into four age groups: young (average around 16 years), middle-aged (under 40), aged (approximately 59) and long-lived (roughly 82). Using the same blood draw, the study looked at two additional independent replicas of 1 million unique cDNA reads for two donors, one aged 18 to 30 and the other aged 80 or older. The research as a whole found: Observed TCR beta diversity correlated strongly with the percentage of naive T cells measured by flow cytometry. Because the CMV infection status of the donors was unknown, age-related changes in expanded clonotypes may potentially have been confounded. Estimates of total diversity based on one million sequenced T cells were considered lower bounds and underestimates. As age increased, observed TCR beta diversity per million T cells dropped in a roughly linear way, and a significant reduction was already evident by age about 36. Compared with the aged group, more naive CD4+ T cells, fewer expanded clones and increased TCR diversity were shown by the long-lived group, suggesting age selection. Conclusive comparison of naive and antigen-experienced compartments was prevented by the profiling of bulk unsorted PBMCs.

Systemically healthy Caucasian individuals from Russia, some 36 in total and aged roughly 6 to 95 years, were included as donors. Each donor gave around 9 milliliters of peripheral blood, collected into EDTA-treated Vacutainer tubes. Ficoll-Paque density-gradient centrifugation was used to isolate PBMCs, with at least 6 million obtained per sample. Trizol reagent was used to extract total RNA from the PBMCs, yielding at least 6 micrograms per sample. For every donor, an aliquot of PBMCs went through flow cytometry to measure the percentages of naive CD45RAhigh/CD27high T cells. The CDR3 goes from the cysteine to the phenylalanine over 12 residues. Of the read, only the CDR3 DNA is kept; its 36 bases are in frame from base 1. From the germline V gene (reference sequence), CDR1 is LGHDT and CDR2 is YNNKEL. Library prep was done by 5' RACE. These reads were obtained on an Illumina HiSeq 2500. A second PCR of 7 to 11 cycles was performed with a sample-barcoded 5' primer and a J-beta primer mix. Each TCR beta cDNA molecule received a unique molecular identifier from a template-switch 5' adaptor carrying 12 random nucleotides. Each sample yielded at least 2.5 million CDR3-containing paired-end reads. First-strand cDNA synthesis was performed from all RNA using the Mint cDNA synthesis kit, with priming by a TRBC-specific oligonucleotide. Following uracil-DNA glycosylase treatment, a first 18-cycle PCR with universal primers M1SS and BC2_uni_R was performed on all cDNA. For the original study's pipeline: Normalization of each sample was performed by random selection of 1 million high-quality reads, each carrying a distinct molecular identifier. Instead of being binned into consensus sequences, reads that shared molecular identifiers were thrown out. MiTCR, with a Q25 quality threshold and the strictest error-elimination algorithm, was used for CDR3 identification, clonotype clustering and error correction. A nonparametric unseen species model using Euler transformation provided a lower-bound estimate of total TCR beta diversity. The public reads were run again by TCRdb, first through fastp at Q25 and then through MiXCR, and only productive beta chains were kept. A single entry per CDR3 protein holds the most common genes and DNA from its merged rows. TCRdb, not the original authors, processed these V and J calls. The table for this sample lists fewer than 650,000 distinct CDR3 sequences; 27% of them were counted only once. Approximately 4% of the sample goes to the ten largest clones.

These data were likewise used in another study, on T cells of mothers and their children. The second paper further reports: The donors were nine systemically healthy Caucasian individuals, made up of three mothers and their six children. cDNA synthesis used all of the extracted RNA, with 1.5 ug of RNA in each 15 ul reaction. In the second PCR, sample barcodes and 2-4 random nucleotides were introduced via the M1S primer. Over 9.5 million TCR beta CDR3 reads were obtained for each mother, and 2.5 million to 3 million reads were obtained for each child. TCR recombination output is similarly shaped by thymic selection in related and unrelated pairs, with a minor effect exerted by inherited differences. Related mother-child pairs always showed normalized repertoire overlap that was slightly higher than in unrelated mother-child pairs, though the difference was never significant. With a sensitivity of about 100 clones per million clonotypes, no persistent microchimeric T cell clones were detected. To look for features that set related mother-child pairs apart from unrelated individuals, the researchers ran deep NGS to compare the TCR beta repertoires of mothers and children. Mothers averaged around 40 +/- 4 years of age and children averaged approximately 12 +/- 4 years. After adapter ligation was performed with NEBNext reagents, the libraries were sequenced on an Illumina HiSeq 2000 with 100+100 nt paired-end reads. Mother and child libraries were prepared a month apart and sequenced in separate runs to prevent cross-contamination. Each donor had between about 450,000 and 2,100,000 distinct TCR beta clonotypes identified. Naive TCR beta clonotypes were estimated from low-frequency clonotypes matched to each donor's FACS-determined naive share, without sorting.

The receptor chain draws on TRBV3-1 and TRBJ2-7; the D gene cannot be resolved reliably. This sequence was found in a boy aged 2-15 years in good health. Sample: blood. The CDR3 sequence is CASSQVGYEQHF. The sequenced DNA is TGTGCCAGCAGCCAAGTGGGCTACGAGCAGCACTTC.